This TCR beta chain was documented in a study of T cells in Graves' hyperthyroidism and ophthalmopathy. This clonotype showed up just a few times. Its antigen is not identified. Used for diagnoses were clinical symptoms, serum thyroxine and TRAb, thyroid ultrasound and orbital computed tomography. Germline assignment: CDR1 MDHEN and CDR2 SYDVKM. The V segment lost 7 bases and the J segment 0 bases; nucleotides outside the gene matches: 8. CDR3 length equals 15 residues. Study-wide findings and caveats: A model built on 13 V-J features separated ophthalmopathy from stable hyperthyroidism. Ophthalmopathy prediction by the model preceded onset by a median roughly 6 months.

TCR beta CDR3 region amplification was performed from RNA transcripts. Researchers ran a first-round RT-PCR on the TCR CDR3 using the HTBI primer set. TCRdb redid the calling of the multiplex PCR reads with MiXCR, one entry per CDR3 protein. This table has roughly 500,000 distinct CDR3 sequences, 46% appearing once. The sequence came from an adult woman with Graves' disease, either hyperthyroidism or ophthalmopathy (not recorded which). The specimen sequenced was peripheral blood or thyroid tissue (not recorded which). The V and J genes are TRBV28 and TRBJ1-1; 7 bases are shared with TRBD1. This CDR3 reads CASMRRGPVNTEAFF. CDR3 coding DNA: TGTGCCAGCATGAGGAGGGGGCCTGTGAACACTGAAGCTTTCTTT.